The T cell receptor beta chain described here comes from a study of T cells in Graves' hyperthyroidism and ophthalmopathy. Findings and limits, study-wide: Most thyroid clonotypes with frequency above 0.001 were detected in blood. Ophthalmopathy, as predicted by the model, came a median about seven months after the prediction.

In the case of this clonotype: Its antigen remains unknown. One base away lies a much larger clone, so this may be a sequencing read error.

The CDR3 contains 11 residues. In germline, CDR1 is LGHDT, CDR2 YNNKEL (reference sequence). Regions amplified from RNA transcripts were the TCR beta CDR3 regions. Initially, a first-round RT-PCR of the TCR CDR3 employed the HTBI primer set. TCRdb analysed the multiplex PCR reads with MiXCR anew, one entry per CDR3 protein. The sample consists of roughly 380,000 distinct CDR3 sequences, roughly 12% of them appearing once. The patients, who ranged from 18 to 65 in age, presented with newly diagnosed hyperthyroidism lasting under 2 months. Patients were excluded for uncontrolled infection, other autoimmune disease, pregnancy or lactation.

The rearrangement uses TRBV3-1 and TRBJ1-2; no firm D call. The sequence derives from a man aged 25-40 years with Graves' hyperthyroidism that later progressed to Graves' ophthalmopathy. The specimen was blood. CDR3 in amino acids: CVSSQGPANTF. DNA of the CDR3: TGTGTCAGCAGCCAAGGGCCGGCTAACACCTTC.